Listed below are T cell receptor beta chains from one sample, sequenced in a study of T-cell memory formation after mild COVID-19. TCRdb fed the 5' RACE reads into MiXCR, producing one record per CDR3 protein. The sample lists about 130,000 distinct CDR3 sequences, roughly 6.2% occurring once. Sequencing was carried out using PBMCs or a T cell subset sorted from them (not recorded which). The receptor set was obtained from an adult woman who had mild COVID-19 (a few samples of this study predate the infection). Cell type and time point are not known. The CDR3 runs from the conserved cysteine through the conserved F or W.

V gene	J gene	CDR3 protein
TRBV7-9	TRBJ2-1	CASSLNDYNEQFF
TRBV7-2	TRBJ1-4	CASSKDRGFNEKLFF
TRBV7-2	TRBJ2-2	CASSFSGTVNTGELFF
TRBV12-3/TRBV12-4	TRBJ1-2	CASSLGLDRSYTF
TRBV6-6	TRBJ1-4	CASSYSSSNEKLFF
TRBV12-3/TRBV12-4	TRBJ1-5	CASSSRQGGYQPQHF
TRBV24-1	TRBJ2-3	CATDPAEGLTDTQYF
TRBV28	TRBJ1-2	CASSKGFNYGYTF
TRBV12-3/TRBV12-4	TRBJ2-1	CASRTGLGFSYNEQFF
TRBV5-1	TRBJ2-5	CASSLVAGKETQYF
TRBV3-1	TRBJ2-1	CASSQVGGRSAREQFF
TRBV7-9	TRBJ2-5	CASSPVPQETQYF
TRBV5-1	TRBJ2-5	CASSAGQLKTQYF
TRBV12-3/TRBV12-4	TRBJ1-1	CASSLIRGRGTEAFF
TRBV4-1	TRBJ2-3	CASSQEQYF
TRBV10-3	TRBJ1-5	CATRTADQPQHF
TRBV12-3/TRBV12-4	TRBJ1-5	CASSGQGGFLGNQPQHF
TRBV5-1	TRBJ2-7	CASSPRRTSAYEQYF
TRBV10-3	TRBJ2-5	CAIRPAGGPSETQYF
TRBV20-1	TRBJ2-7	CSARLYSYEQYF
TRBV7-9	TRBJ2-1	CASSFYTSGRNEQFF
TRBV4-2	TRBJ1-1	CASSRGSEAFF
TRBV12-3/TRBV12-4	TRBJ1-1	CASSFGQHEAFF
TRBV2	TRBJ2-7	CASFRDSAYEQYF
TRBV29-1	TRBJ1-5	CSVGTVDQPQHF
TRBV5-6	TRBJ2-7	CASSKQGAYEQYF
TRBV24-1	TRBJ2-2	CATSDPSGSGSVTGELFF
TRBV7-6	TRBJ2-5	CASNPGTSGRAGLETQYF
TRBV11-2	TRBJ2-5	CASSPSQGRKETQYF
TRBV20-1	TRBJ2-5	CSARGLAGETQYF
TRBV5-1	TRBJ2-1	CASSYGLAGQGEQFF
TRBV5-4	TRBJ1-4	CASSLGGRDEKLFF
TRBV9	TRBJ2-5	CASSVIRLAGKLETQYF
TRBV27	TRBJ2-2	CASSGLTGRGAGELFF
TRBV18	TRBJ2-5	CASSPGFHQETQYF
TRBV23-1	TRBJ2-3	CASSQSTSGTPRRPDTQYF
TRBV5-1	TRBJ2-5	CASSLVAGQQETQYF
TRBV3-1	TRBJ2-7	CASSQNTQGNSYEQYF
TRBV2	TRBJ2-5	CASSRVRATRSRETQYF
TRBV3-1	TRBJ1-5	CASSHSGHGNQPQHF
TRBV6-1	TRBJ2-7	CASSASGRGWGYEQYF
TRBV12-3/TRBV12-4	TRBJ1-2	CASSLNPRTAGSYGYTF
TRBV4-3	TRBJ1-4	CASSQGGTVNEKLFF
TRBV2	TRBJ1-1	CASNGFKGGTEAFF
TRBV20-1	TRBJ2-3	CSAPGLAGVGGTDTQYF
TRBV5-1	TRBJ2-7	CASSLEPGTGLRGEQYF
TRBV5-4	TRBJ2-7	CASSLDRVYEQYF
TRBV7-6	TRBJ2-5	CASSHDQETQYF
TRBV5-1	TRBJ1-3	CASSSARDGRSGNTIYF
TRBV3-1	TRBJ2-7	CATGFAGRYEQYF
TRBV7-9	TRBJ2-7	CASSSPPQGSAYEQYF
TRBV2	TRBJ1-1	CASSERITEAFF
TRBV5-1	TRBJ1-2	CASSFGRTASLNYGYTF
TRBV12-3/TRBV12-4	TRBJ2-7	CASRRSSGSYEQYF
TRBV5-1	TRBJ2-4	CASSLPSEGTKNIQYF